These T cell receptor beta chains were read from a single sample in a study of cytomegalovirus exposure and HLA in healthy donors. Profiled with immunoSEQ multiplex PCR; TCRdb holds only in-frame clones, not every one. This sample has about 130,000 clones; approximately 85% occur once, and the top ten carry under 7.5%. Sequenced sample: PBMCs. These receptors all stem from a woman between 25 and 40 years old in good health and CMV-seropositive. Each CDR3 is given with its conserved first and last residue. Each record gives: D gene, J gene, clone size, V gene, CDR3 DNA, CDR3 protein. D genes are given only for firm matches. Not every row has a clone size; where given, it reads once, few, many or a size class.

D: .; J: TRBJ2-7; size: .; V: TRBV11-2; DNA: TGTGCCAGCAGCCCCTCTGCGGGACCTGGCTCCTACGAGCAGTACTTC; CDR3: CASSPSAGPGSYEQYF
D: .; J: TRBJ1-2; size: .; V: TRBV28; DNA: TGTGCCAGCAGGGGGGGGGCCTATGGCTACACCTTC; CDR3: CASRGGAYGYTF
D: TRBD1; J: TRBJ1-2; size: .; V: TRBV5-1; DNA: TGCGCCAGCAGCTTGACAGGGGACGGCGGCTACACCTTC; CDR3: CASSLTGDGGYTF
D: TRBD1; J: TRBJ1-1; size: .; V: TRBV28; DNA: TGTGCCAGCAGTCTCCAAACAGGGGGCACTGAAGCTTTCTTT; CDR3: CASSLQTGGTEAFF
D: .; J: TRBJ2-7; size: .; V: TRBV6-5; DNA: TGTGCCAGCAGTATAACAGGTATATCCTACGAGCAGTACTTC; CDR3: CASSITGISYEQYF
D: TRBD1; J: TRBJ1-2; size: .; V: TRBV19; DNA: TGTGCCAGTTCTTTGACAGGGGGCCTCGCTAACTATGGCTACACCTTC; CDR3: CASSLTGGLANYGYTF
D: TRBD1; J: TRBJ2-7; size: .; V: TRBV11-2; DNA: TGTGCCAGCAGCTTCGGACAGGGGAAATACGAGCAGTACTTC; CDR3: CASSFGQGKYEQYF
D: .; J: TRBJ1-2; size: few; V: TRBV2; DNA: TGTGCCAGCAGTTCCCTGCGGACAGCTCTGTATGGCTACACCTTC; CDR3: CASSSLRTALYGYTF
D: .; J: TRBJ2-3; size: .; V: TRBV4-2; DNA: TGTGCCAGCAGCCAAGAGAGGGGGAGCACAGATACGCAGTATTTT; CDR3: CASSQERGSTDTQYF
D: TRBD1; J: TRBJ1-2; size: few; V: TRBV9; DNA: TGTGCCAGCAGCGTGTCCGGGACAGGGGCGCAGGGCTACACCTTC; CDR3: CASSVSGTGAQGYTF
D: TRBD2; J: TRBJ2-5; size: .; V: TRBV2; DNA: TGTGCCAGCAGTGAACGCCCGGGGCTAGCGGGGGAGCAAGAGACCCAGTACTTC; CDR3: CASSERPGLAGEQETQYF
D: .; J: TRBJ2-1; size: .; V: TRBV5-8; DNA: TGTGCCAGCAGCTTCTCCCCGTACAATGAGCAGTTCTTC; CDR3: CASSFSPYNEQFF
D: TRBD1; J: TRBJ1-4; size: .; V: TRBV27; DNA: TGTGCCAGCAGTAGACAGGGCCCCCGTGAAAAACTGTTTTTT; CDR3: CASSRQGPREKLFF
D: .; J: TRBJ2-7; size: .; V: TRBV5-1; DNA: TGCGCCAGCAGCTCCGGGACACCCACGGAGCAGTACTTC; CDR3: CASSSGTPTEQYF
D: .; J: TRBJ1-1; size: .; V: TRBV5-1; DNA: TGCGCCAGCAGCTTGGAGTCGGGTTCTGAAGCTTTCTTT; CDR3: CASSLESGSEAFF
D: .; J: TRBJ1-3; size: .; V: TRBV30; DNA: TGTGCCTGGACTTCTTTCGGGGAGAGCTCTGGAAACACCATATATTTT; CDR3: CAWTSFGESSGNTIYF